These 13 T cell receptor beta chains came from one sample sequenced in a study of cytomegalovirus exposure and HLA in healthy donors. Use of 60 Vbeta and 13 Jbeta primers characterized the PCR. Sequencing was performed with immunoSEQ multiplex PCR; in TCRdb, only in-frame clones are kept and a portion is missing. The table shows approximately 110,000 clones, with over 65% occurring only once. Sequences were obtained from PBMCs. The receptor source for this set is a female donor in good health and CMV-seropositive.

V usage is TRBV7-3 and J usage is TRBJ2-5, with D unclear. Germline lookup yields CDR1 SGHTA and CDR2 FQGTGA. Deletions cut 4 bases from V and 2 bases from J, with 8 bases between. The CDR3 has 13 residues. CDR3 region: CASSSELQETQYF. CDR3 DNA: TGTGCCAGCAGCTCGGAGCTTCAAGAGACCCAGTACTTC.

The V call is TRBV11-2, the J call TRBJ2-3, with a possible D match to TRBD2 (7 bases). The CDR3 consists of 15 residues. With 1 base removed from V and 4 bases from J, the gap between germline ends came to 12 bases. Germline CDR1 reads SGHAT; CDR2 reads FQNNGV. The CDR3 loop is CASSLVGGGADTQYF. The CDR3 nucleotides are TGTGCCAGCAGCTTAGTAGGAGGGGGGGCAGATACGCAGTATTTT.

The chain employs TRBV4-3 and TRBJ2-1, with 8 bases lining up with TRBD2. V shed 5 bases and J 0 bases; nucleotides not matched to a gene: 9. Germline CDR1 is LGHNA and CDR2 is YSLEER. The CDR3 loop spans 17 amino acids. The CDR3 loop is CASSATLSGSSYNEQFF. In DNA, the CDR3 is TGCGCCAGCAGCGCGACTCTGAGCGGGAGCTCCTACAATGAGCAGTTCTTC.

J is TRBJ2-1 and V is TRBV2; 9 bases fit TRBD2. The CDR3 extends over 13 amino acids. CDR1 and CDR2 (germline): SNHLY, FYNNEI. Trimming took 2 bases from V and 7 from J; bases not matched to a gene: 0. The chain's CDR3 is CASSETSGNEQFF. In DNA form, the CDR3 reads TGTGCCAGCAGTGAAACTAGCGGGAATGAGCAGTTCTTC. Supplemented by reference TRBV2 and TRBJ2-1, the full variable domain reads EPEVTQTPSHQVTQMGQEVILRCVPISNHLYFYWYRQILGQKVEFLVSFYNNEISEKSEIFDDQFSVERPDGSNFTLKIRSTKLEDSAMYFCASSETSGNEQFFGPGTRLTVL.

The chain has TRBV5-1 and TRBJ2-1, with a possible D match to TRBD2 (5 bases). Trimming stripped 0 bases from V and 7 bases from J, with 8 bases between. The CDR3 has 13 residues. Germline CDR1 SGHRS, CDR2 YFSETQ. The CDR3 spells CASSLAPGNEQFF. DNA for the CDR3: TGCGCCAGCAGCTTGGCCCCGGGAAATGAGCAGTTCTTC. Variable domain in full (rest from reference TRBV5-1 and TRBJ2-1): KAGVTQTPRYLIKTRGQQVTLSCSPISGHRSVSWYQQTPGQGLQFLFEYFSETQRNKGNFPGRFSGRQFSNSRSEMNVSTLELGDSALYLCASSLAPGNEQFFGPGTRLTVL.

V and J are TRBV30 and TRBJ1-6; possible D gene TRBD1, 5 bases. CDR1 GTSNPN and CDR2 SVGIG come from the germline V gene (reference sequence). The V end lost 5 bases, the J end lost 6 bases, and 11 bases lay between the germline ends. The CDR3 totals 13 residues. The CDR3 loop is CAWGSGFNSPLHF. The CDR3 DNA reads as TGTGCCTGGGGATCAGGGTTTAATTCACCCCTCCACTTT.

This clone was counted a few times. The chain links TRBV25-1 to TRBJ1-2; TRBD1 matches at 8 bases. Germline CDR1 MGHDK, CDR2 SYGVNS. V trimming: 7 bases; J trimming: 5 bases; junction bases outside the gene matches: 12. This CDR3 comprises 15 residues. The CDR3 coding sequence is TGTGCCAGCATGGGGCCAGGGGGCGCATCTTATGGCTACACCTTC. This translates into CASMGPGGASYGYTF.

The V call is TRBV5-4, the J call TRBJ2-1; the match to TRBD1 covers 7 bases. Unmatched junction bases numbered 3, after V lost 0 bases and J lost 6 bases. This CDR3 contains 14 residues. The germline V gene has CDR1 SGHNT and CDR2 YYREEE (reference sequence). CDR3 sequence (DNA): TGTGCCAGCAGCTTGGTGGGGACAGCCAATGAGCAGTTCTTC. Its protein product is CASSLVGTANEQFF.

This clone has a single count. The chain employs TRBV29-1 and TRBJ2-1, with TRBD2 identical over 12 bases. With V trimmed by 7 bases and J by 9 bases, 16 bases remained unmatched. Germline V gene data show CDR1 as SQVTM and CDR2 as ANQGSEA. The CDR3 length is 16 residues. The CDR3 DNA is TGCAGCGCCCCAACTAGCGGGAGGCTCGGAAAATCTGAGCAGTTCTTC. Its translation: CSAPTSGRLGKSEQFF.

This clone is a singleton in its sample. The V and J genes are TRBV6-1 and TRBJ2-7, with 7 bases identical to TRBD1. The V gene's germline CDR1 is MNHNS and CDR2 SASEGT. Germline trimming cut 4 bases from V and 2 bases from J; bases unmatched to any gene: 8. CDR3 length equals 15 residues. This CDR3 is CASSGSGTATYEQYF. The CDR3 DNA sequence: TGTGCCAGCAGTGGATCCGGGACAGCAACCTACGAGCAGTACTTC.

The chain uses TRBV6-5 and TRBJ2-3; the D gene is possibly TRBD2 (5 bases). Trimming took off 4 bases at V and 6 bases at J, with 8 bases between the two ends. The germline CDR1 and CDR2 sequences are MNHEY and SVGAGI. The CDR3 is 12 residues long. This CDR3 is CASSSPGDTQYF. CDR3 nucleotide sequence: TGTGCCAGCAGTTCCCCGGGGGATACGCAGTATTTT.

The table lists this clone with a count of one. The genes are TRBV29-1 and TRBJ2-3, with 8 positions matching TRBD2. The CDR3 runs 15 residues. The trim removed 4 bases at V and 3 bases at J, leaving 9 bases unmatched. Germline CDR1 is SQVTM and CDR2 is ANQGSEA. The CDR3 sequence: CSVARNSGGTDTQYF. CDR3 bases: TGCAGCGTTGCCCGGAACAGCGGGGGTACAGATACGCAGTATTTT.

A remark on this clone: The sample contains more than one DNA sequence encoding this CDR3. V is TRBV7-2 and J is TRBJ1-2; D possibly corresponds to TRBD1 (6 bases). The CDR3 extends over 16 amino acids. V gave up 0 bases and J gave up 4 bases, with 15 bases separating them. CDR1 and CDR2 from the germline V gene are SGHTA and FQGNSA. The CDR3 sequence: CASSLAGQGTSYGYTF. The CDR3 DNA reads TGTGCCAGCAGCTTAGCGGGGCAGGGGACATCCTATGGCTACACCTTC.